These T cell receptor beta chains were read from a single sample in a study of blood T cells in healthy people across ages. Via MiXCR, TCRdb re-called the 5' RACE reads, giving one row per CDR3 protein. The sample has about 730,000 distinct CDR3 sequences, 43% seen once. The sequenced sample consisted of blood. All receptors derive from a woman in her sixties or seventies in good health. Each CDR3 is given with its conserved first and last residue. A D gene is named only where the DNA matches it firmly. Not every row has a clone size; where given, it reads once, few, many or a size class.

D: NA
J: TRBJ2-1
size: NA
V: TRBV5-1
CDR3: CASSPSAGSYNEQFF
DNA: TGCGCCAGCAGCCCCTCTGCGGGCTCATACAATGAGCAGTTCTTC

D: NA
J: TRBJ1-1
size: NA
V: TRBV3-1
CDR3: CASSQVEGNTEAFF
DNA: TGTGCCAGCAGCCAAGTTGAGGGGAACACTGAAGCTTTCTTT

D: TRBD2
J: TRBJ2-3
size: once
V: TRBV29-1
CDR3: CSGERGTIDTQYF
DNA: TGCAGCGGCGAGCGGGGGACCATAGATACGCAGTATTTT

D: NA
J: TRBJ1-1
size: NA
V: TRBV5-1
CDR3: CASSAQASEAFF
DNA: TGCGCCAGCAGCGCCCAGGCCAGTGAAGCTTTCTTT

D: NA
J: TRBJ1-5
size: NA
V: TRBV28
CDR3: CASSAQDGTKDNQPQHF
DNA: TGTGCCAGCAGTGCACAGGACGGGACAAAGGACAATCAGCCCCAGCATTTT

D: TRBD1
J: TRBJ1-1
size: NA
V: TRBV20-1
CDR3: CSASPTGGAFF
DNA: TGCAGTGCTAGCCCGACAGGGGGAGCTTTCTTT

D: TRBD2
J: TRBJ2-3
size: NA
V: TRBV5-1
CDR3: CASSLRVSGGGTDTQYF
DNA: TGCGCCAGCAGCTTAAGAGTTAGCGGGGGGGGCACAGATACGCAGTATTTT

D: NA
J: TRBJ1-6
size: NA
V: TRBV6-6
CDR3: CASSYSDGGTPLHF
DNA: TGTGCCAGCAGTTACTCCGACGGGGGGACACCCCTCCACTTT

D: NA
J: TRBJ2-7
size: few
V: TRBV7-9
CDR3: CASSLTSDNSYEQYF
DNA: TGTGCCAGCAGCTTAACTTCCGATAACTCCTACGAGCAGTACTTC

D: TRBD1
J: TRBJ1-2
size: few
V: TRBV20-1
CDR3: CSATYRGDGYTF
DNA: TGCAGTGCCACGTACAGGGGCGATGGCTACACCTTC

D: NA
J: TRBJ1-2
size: NA
V: TRBV2
CDR3: CASTRQAGGYTF
DNA: TGTGCCAGCACCAGACAGGCGGGCGGCTACACCTTC

D: NA
J: TRBJ2-5
size: many
V: TRBV12-3/TRBV12-4
CDR3: CASSTNSLETQYF
DNA: TGTGCCAGCAGCACAAATAGCCTTGAGACCCAGTACTTC

D: TRBD2
J: TRBJ2-1
size: few
V: TRBV5-1
CDR3: CASSWTSGGTYNEQFF
DNA: TGCGCCAGCAGCTGGACTAGCGGGGGAACGTACAATGAGCAGTTCTTC

D: NA
J: TRBJ1-1
size: NA
V: TRBV10-3
CDR3: CAISESTEAFF
DNA: TGTGCCATCAGTGAAAGCACTGAAGCTTTCTTT

D: NA
J: TRBJ2-1
size: many
V: TRBV9
CDR3: CASTLDGDVSNEQFF
DNA: TGTGCCAGCACCCTGGACGGGGACGTGAGCAATGAGCAGTTCTTC

D: TRBD1
J: TRBJ2-5
size: NA
V: TRBV5-5
CDR3: CASSLFQGAQQETQYF
DNA: TGTGCCAGCAGCTTGTTTCAGGGGGCGCAACAAGAGACCCAGTACTTC

D: NA
J: TRBJ1-2
size: NA
V: TRBV6-5
CDR3: CASRRDTGYGYTF
DNA: TGTGCCAGCAGGAGGGACACCGGCTATGGCTACACCTTC

D: NA
J: TRBJ2-1
size: NA
V: TRBV7-9
CDR3: CASSLAGLGEQFF
DNA: TGTGCCAGCAGCTTAGCGGGATTGGGAGAGCAGTTCTTC

D: NA
J: TRBJ1-1
size: few
V: TRBV29-1
CDR3: CSVAEGMNTEAFF
DNA: TGCAGCGTGGCCGAGGGGATGAACACTGAAGCTTTCTTT

D: TRBD1
J: TRBJ1-4
size: few
V: TRBV12-3/TRBV12-4
CDR3: CASSPARGIGNEKLFF
DNA: TGTGCCAGCAGCCCCGCCAGGGGGATCGGTAATGAAAAACTGTTTTTT

D: NA
J: TRBJ1-4
size: NA
V: TRBV7-3
CDR3: CASSSIPRLVGGEKLFF
DNA: TGTGCCAGCAGCTCCATACCTAGACTGGTGGGGGGTGAAAAACTGTTTTTT

D: TRBD2
J: TRBJ2-3
size: many
V: TRBV15
CDR3: CATSTGTSGWDTQYF
DNA: TGTGCCACCAGCACCGGGACTAGCGGGTGGGATACGCAGTATTTT

D: NA
J: TRBJ2-3
size: NA
V: TRBV20-1
CDR3: CSARDMAGGTDTQYF
DNA: TGCAGTGCTAGAGATATGGCAGGGGGCACAGATACGCAGTATTTT

D: NA
J: TRBJ2-1
size: NA
V: TRBV4-3
CDR3: CASSPGDSPDEQFF
DNA: TGCGCCAGCAGCCCTGGGGACTCCCCTGATGAGCAGTTCTTC

D: TRBD1
J: TRBJ1-2
size: few
V: TRBV20-1
CDR3: CSAEGGGTGALCGYTF
DNA: TGCAGTGCTGAGGGGGGGGGGACAGGAGCCCTCTGTGGCTACACCTTC

D: NA
J: TRBJ2-7
size: few
V: TRBV20-1
CDR3: CSARDPQAHEQYF
DNA: TGCAGTGCTAGAGATCCCCAGGCCCACGAGCAGTACTTC

D: NA
J: TRBJ2-5
size: many
V: TRBV29-1
CDR3: CSVDLAGKTQYF
DNA: TGCAGCGTTGACCTGGCGGGGAAGACCCAGTACTTC

D: TRBD2
J: TRBJ2-1
size: few
V: TRBV7-3
CDR3: CASSSTSGSDEQFF
DNA: TGTGCCAGCAGCTCAACTAGCGGGTCGGATGAGCAGTTCTTC

D: NA
J: TRBJ1-2
size: NA
V: TRBV24-1
CDR3: CATSDSRPDRRSYGYTF
DNA: TGTGCCACCAGTGATTCGCGCCCGGACCGGCGCTCCTATGGCTACACCTTC

D: TRBD2
J: TRBJ2-5
size: NA
V: TRBV5-6
CDR3: CASSPQTSVFPEETQYF
DNA: TGTGCCAGCAGCCCACAGACTAGCGTTTTCCCCGAGGAGACCCAGTACTTC

D: TRBD2
J: TRBJ2-3
size: few
V: TRBV12-3/TRBV12-4
CDR3: CASSSGLAGWDTQYF
DNA: TGTGCCAGCAGTTCGGGACTAGCGGGATGGGATACGCAGTATTTT